The entry below describes one TCR beta chain. The antigen remains undetermined. Being one base from a much bigger clone, this may be a read error. This sample was included in a study of Graves' ophthalmopathy and Graves' hyperthyroidism. Amplified TCR beta CDR3 regions were obtained using RNA transcripts as template. The first round was an RT-PCR with HTBI primers, and the second round was a multiplex PCR. TCRdb re-derived calls from the multiplex PCR reads in MiXCR, one entry per CDR3 protein. The sample has 650,000 to 800,000 distinct CDR3 sequences; about 41% are singletons. The CDR3 totals 15 residues. V lost 2 bases, J lost 0 bases, and 11 bases lay in between. Germline V lookup: CDR1 SGHVS, CDR2 FQNEAQ. Other autoimmune diseases, uncontrolled infections, pregnancy or lactation excluded patients from enrollment. General study findings and limits: Most thyroid clonotypes with frequency above 0.001 were detected in blood too. Separation of ophthalmopathy from stable hyperthyroidism was achieved by a 13-signature model, at about 89% sensitivity and around 81% specificity.

The chain couples TRBV7-8 to TRBJ2-7, with no clear D. The sequenced material came from peripheral blood. The TCR originated in an adult man with Graves' ophthalmopathy. CDR3 bases: TGTGCCAGCAGCTTATTTGGGGTCAGCTCCTACGAGCAGTACTTC. This gives the protein CASSLFGVSSYEQYF.